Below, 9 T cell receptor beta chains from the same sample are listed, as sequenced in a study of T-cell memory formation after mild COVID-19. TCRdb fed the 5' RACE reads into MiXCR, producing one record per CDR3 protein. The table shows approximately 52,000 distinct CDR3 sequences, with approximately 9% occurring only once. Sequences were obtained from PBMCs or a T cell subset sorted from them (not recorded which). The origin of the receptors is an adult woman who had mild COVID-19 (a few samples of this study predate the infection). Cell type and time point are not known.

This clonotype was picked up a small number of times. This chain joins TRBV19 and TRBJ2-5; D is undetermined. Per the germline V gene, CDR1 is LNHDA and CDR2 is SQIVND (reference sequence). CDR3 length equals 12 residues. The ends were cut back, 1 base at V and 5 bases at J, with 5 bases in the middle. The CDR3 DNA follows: TGTGCCAGTAGTATAGGACGGGAGACCCAGTACTTC. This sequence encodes CASSIGRETQYF.

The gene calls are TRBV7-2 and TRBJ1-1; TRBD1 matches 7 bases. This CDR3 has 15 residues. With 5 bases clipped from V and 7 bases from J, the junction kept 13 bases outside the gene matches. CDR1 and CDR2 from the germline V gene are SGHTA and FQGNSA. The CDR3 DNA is TGTGCCAGCAGCCCCGAAGGACAGGTTAAGGTTGAAGCTTTCTTT. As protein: CASSPEGQVKVEAFF.

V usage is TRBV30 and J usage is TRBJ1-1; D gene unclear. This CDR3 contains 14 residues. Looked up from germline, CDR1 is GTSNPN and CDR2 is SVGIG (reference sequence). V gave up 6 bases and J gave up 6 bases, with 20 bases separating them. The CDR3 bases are TGTGCCTGCGGCCTGGGGAGACTGGGGTCTGAAGCTTTCTTT. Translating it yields CACGLGRLGSEAFF.

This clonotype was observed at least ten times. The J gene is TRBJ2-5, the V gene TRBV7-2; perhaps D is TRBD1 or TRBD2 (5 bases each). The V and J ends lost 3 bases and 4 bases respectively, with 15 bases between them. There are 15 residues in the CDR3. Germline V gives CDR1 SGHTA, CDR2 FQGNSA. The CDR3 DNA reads TGTGCCAGCAGCTTTGGTGGGGCCGGGACAGAGACCCAGTACTTC. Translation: CASSFGGAGTETQYF.

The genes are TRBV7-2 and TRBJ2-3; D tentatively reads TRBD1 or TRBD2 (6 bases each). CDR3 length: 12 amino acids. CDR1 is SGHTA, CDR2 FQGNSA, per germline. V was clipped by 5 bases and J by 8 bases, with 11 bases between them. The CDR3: CASSNPGATQYF. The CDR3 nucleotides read TGTGCCAGCAGCAATCCGGGGGCTACGCAGTATTTT.

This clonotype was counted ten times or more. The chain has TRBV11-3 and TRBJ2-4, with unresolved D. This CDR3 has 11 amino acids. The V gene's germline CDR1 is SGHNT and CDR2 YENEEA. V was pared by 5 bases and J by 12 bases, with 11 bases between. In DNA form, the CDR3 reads TGTGCCAGCAGCCTTGGACCAACTCAGTACTTC. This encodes CASSLGPTQYF.

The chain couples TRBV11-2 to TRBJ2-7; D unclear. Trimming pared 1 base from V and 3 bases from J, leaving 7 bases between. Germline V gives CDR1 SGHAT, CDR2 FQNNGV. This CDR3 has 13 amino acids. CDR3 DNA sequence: TGTGCCAGCAGCTTAGGTCCAGGCTACGAGCAGTACTTC. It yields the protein CASSLGPGYEQYF.

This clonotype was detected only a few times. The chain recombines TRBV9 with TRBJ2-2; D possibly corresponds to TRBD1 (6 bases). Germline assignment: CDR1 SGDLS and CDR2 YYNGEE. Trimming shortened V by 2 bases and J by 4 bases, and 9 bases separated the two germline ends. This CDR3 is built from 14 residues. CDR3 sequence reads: CASSVQGGTGELFF. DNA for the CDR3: TGTGCCAGCAGCGTTCAAGGGGGCACCGGGGAGCTGTTTTTT.

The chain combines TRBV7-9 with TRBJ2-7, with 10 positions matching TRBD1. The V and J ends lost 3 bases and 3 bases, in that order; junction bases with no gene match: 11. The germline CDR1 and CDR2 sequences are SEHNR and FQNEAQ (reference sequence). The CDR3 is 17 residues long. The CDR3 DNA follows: TGTGCCAGCAGCTTTACAGGCCTGACAGGGGGCCTCTACGAGCAGTACTTC. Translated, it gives CASSFTGLTGGLYEQYF.